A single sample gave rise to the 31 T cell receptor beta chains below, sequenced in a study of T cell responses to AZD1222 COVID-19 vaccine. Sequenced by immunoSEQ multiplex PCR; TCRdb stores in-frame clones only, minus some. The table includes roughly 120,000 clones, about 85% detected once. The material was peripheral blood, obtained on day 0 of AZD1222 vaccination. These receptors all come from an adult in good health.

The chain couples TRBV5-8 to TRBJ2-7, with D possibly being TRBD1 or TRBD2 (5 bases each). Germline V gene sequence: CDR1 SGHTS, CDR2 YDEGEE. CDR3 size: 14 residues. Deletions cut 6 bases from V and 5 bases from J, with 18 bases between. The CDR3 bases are TGTGCCAGCACCTGGGACGGACCGTTCCACGAGCAGTACTTC. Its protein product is CASTWDGPFHEQYF.

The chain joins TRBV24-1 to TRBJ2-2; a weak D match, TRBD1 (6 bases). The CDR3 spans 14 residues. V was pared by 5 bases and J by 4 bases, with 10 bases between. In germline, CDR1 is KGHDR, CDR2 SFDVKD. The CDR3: CATSGQGSTGELFF. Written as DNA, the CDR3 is TGTGCCACCAGTGGTCAGGGGAGCACCGGGGAGCTGTTTTTT.

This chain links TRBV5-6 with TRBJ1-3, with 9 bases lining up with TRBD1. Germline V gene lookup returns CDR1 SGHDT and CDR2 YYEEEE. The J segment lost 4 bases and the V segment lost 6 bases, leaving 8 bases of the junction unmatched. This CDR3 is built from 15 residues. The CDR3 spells CASTGRTGEGNTIYF. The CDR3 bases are TGTGCCAGCACCGGCCGGACAGGGGAAGGAAACACCATATATTTT.

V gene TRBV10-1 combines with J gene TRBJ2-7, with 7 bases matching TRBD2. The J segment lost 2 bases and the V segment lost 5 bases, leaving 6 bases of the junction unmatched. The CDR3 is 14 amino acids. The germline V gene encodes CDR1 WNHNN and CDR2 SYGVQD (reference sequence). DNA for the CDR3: TGCGCCAGCAGTCGCCTAGCGGAAGCCTACGAGCAGTACTTC. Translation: CASSRLAEAYEQYF.

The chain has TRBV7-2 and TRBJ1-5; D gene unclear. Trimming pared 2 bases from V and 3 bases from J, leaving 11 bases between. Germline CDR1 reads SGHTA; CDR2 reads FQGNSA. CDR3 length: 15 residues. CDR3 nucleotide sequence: TGTGCCAGCAGCTTACTCCACAGCTTCAATCAGCCCCAGCATTTT. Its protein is CASSLLHSFNQPQHF.

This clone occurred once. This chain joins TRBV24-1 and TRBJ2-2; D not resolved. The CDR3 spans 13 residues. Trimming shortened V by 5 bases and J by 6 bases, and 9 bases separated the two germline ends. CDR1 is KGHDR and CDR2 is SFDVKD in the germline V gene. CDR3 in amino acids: CATSAPVPGELFF. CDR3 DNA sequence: TGTGCCACCAGTGCCCCGGTCCCCGGGGAGCTGTTTTTT.

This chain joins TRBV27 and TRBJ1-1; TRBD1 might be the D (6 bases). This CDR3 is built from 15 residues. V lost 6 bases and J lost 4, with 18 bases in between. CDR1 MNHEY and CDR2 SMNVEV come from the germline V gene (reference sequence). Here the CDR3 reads CASSRGAGQSTEAFF. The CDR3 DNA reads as TGTGCCAGCAGCCGGGGGGCAGGGCAGAGCACTGAAGCTTTCTTT.

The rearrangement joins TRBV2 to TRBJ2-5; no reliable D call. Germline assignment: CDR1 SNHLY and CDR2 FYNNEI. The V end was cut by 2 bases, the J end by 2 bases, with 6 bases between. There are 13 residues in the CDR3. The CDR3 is CASSERPQETQYF. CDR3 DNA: TGTGCCAGCAGTGAACGGCCACAAGAGACCCAGTACTTC.

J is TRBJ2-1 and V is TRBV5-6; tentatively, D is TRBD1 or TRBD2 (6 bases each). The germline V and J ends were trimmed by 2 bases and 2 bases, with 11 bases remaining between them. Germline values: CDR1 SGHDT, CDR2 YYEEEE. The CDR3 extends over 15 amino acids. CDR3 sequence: CASSLGGTTYNEQFF. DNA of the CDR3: TGTGCCAGCAGCTTAGGGGGGACCACCTACAATGAGCAGTTCTTC.

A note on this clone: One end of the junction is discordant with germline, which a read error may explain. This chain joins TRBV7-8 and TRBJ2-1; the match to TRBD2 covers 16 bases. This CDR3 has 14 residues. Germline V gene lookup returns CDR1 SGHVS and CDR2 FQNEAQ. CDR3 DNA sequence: TGTGCCAGCAGTGGGACTAGCGGGAGGGCCACCGTGCTCTTC. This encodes CASSGTSGRATVLF.

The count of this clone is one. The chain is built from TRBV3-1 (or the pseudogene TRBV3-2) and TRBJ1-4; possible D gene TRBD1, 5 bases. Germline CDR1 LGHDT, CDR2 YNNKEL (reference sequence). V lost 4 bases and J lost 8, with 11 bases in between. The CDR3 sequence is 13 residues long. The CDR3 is CASSPTEGEKLFF. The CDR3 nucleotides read TGTGCCAGCAGCCCAACAGAGGGGGAAAAACTGTTTTTT.

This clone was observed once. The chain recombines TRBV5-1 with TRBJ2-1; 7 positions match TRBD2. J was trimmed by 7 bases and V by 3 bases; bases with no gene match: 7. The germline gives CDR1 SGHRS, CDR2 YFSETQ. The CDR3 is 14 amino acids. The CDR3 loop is CASSWEGLRNEQFF. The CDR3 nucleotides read TGCGCCAGCAGCTGGGAGGGCTTAAGGAATGAGCAGTTCTTC.

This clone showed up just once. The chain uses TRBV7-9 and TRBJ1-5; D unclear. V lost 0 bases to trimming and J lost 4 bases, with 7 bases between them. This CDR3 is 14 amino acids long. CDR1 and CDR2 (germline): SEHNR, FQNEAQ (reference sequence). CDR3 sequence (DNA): TGTGCCAGCAGCTTAGCCCCGGGGAATCAGCCCCAGCATTTT. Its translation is CASSLAPGNQPQHF.

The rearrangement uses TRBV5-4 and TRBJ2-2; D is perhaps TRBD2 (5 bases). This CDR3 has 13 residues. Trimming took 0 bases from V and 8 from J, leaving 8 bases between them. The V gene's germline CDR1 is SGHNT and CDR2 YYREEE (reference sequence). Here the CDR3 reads CASSLGGSGELFF. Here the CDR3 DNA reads TGTGCCAGCAGCTTGGGAGGGAGTGGGGAGCTGTTTTTT.

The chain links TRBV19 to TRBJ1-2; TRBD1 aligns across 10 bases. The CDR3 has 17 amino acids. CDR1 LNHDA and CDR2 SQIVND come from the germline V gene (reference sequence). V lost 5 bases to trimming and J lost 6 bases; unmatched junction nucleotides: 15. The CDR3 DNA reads TGTGCCAGTAGTTCGGTAGACAGGGGGCTTCCCGGCAATGGCTACACCTTC. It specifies CASSSVDRGLPGNGYTF.

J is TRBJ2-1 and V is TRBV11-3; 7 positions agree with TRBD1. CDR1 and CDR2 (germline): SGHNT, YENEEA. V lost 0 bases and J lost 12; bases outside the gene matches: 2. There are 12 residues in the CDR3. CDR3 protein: CASSLDRGRQFF. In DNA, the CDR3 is TGTGCCAGCAGCTTAGATAGGGGGCGGCAGTTCTTC.

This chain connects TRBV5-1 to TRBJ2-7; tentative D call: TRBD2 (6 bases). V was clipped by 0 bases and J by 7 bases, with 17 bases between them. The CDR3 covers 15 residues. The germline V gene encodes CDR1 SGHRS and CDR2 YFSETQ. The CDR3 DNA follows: TGCGCCAGCAGCTTGGAAGTGTCGGGAGAAGGAGAGCAGTACTTC. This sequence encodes CASSLEVSGEGEQYF.

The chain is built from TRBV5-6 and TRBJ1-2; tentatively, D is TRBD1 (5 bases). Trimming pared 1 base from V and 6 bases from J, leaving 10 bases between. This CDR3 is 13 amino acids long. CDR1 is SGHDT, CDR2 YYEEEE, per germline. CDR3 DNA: TGTGCCAGCAGCTTGCGACAGCGTGATGGCTACACCTTC. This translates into CASSLRQRDGYTF.

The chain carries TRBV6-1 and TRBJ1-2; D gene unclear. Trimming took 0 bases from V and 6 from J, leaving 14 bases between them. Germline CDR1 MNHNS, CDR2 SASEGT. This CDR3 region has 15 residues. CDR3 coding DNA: TGTGCCAGCAGTGAAGCGCCACAAAGGGAGGATGGCTACACCTTC. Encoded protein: CASSEAPQREDGYTF.

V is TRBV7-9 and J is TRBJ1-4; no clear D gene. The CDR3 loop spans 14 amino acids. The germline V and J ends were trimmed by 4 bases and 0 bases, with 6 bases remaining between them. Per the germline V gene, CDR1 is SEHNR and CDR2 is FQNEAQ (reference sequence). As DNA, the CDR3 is TGTGCCAGCAGCTCTGGCGCAACTAATGAAAAACTGTTTTTT. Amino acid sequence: CASSSGATNEKLFF.

The CDR3 sequence is CASRPGQGPNTEAFF. The CDR3 DNA reads TGTGCCAGCAGACCCGGACAGGGCCCGAACACTGAAGCTTTCTTT. The chain employs TRBV7-9 and TRBJ1-1; 8 nucleotides agree with TRBD1. CDR1 is SEHNR, CDR2 FQNEAQ, per germline (reference sequence). This CDR3 spans 15 amino acids. J was trimmed by 1 base and V by 6 bases; bases with no gene match: 7.

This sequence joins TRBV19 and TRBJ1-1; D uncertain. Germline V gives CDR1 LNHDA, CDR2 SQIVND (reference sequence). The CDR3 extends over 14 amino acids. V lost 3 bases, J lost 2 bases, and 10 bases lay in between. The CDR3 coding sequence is TGTGCCAGTAGTATGTGGACGGGAAACACTGAAGCTTTCTTT. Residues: CASSMWTGNTEAFF.

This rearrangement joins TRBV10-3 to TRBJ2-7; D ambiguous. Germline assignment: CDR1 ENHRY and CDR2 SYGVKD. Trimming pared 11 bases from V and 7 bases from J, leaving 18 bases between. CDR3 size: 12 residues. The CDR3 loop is CASRANSFEQYF. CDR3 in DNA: TGTGCCTCTCGGGCGAACAGCTTTGAGCAGTACTTC.

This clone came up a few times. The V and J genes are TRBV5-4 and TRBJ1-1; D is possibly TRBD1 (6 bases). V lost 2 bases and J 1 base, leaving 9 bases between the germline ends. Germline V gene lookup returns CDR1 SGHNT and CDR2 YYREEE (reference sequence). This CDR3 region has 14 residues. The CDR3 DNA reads TGTGCCAGCAGCTTACAGGGAGCGAACACTGAAGCTTTCTTT. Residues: CASSLQGANTEAFF.

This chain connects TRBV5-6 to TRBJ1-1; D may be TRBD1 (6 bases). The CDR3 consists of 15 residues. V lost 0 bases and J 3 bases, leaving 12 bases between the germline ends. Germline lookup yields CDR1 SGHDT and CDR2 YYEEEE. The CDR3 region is CASSLDQGYDTEAFF. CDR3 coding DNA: TGTGCCAGCAGCTTGGATCAGGGGTATGACACTGAAGCTTTCTTT.

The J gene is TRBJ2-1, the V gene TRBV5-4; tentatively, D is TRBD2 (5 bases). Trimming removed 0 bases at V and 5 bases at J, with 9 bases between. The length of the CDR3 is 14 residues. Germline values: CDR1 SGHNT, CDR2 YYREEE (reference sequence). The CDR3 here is CASSLGRGNNEQFF. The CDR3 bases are TGTGCCAGCAGCTTGGGTCGAGGGAACAATGAGCAGTTCTTC.

The CDR3: CASGVSNTGELFF. Here the CDR3 DNA reads TGTGCCTCCGGCGTATCAAACACCGGGGAGCTGTTTTTT. This sequence joins TRBV2 and TRBJ2-2, with no clear D. V gave up 11 bases and J gave up 2 bases, with 12 bases separating them. CDR1 is SNHLY, CDR2 FYNNEI, per germline. The CDR3 length is 13 residues.

For the CDR3, the DNA is TGTGCCTCAGGGGACAGGGGCTATGGCTACACCTTC. Encoded protein: CASGDRGYGYTF. This chain joins TRBV19 and TRBJ1-2, with TRBD1 matching 10 bases. Germline V gene data show CDR1 as LNHDA and CDR2 as SQIVND (reference sequence). Losses at the gene ends were 11 bases for V and 4 bases for J; bases not matched to a gene: 4. The length of the CDR3 is 12 residues.

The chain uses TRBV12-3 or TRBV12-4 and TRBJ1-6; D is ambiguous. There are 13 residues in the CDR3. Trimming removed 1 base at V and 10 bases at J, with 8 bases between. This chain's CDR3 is CASSLVRNSPLHF. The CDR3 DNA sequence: TGTGCCAGCAGTTTAGTCAGGAACTCACCCCTCCACTTT.

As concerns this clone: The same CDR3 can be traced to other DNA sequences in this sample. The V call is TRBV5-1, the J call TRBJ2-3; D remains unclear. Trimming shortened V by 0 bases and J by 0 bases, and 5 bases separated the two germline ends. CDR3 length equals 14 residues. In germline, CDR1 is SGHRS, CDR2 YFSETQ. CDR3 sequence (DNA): TGCGCCAGCAGCTTGGGGCCTAGCACAGATACGCAGTATTTT. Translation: CASSLGPSTDTQYF.

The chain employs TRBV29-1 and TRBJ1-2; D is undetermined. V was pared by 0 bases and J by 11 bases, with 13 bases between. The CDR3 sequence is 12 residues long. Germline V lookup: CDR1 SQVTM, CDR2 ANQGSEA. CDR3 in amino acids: CSVEDSPRAYTF. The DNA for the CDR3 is TGCAGCGTTGAAGACTCACCCCGGGCATACACCTTC.